This is a list of T cell receptor beta chains from one sample in a study of T cell responses to AZD1222 COVID-19 vaccine. Measured with immunoSEQ multiplex PCR; TCRdb has only the in-frame clones, and not every one. The data contain fewer than 150,000 clones, around nine tenths of them seen just once; the ten biggest clones take up 2.5% to 3.5%. The sequencing used peripheral blood, collected 28 days after the second AZD1222 dose. Every receptor here comes from an adult who received the AZD1222 COVID-19 vaccine. The CDR3 runs from the conserved cysteine through the conserved F or W. Each record gives: J gene, D gene, clone size, V gene, CDR3 DNA, CDR3 protein. The D gene is left open where the match is weak. Not every row has a clone size; where given, it reads once, few, many or a size class.

j_gene: TRBJ2-1; d_gene: -; abundance: -; v_gene: TRBV6-1; CDR3nt: TGTGCCAGCAGTGACAGGGGACCCTGGGAGCAGTTCTTC; CDR3aa: CASSDRGPWEQFF
j_gene: TRBJ2-7; d_gene: TRBD2; abundance: -; v_gene: TRBV7-2; CDR3nt: TGTGCCAGCAGCTTAGGGGGTAGCGGGAGGCGAGAGCAGTACTTC; CDR3aa: CASSLGGSGRREQYF
j_gene: TRBJ1-2; d_gene: -; abundance: -; v_gene: TRBV6-6; CDR3nt: TGTGCCAGCAGTCTCGACAGGCGGTATGGCTACACCTTC; CDR3aa: CASSLDRRYGYTF
j_gene: TRBJ2-7; d_gene: TRBD1; abundance: -; v_gene: TRBV27; CDR3nt: TGTGCCAGCAGTTACCTTGGGACAGATCACGAGCAGTACTTC; CDR3aa: CASSYLGTDHEQYF
j_gene: TRBJ1-4; d_gene: -; abundance: -; v_gene: TRBV28; CDR3nt: TGTGCCAGCAGGGACTCTCTTCGGGCTAATGAAAAACTGTTTTTT; CDR3aa: CASRDSLRANEKLFF
j_gene: TRBJ2-3; d_gene: -; abundance: -; v_gene: TRBV7-2; CDR3nt: TGTGCCAGCAGCTTAGTCTCAGCCACCACAGATACGCAGTATTTT; CDR3aa: CASSLVSATTDTQYF
j_gene: TRBJ2-5; d_gene: TRBD2; abundance: -; v_gene: TRBV10-2; CDR3nt: TGCGCCAGCAGTGGGGGAGGAGCGGGAGGAGAGACCCAGTACTTC; CDR3aa: CASSGGGAGGETQYF
j_gene: TRBJ1-4; d_gene: TRBD1; abundance: -; v_gene: TRBV27; CDR3nt: TGTGCCAGCAGAACAGGGGCTAGTGAAAAACTGTTTTTT; CDR3aa: CASRTGASEKLFF
j_gene: TRBJ2-5; d_gene: TRBD2; abundance: -; v_gene: TRBV9; CDR3nt: TGTGCCAGCAGCGTAGCCGGGGGGTCGCAGTACTTC; CDR3aa: CASSVAGGSQYF
j_gene: TRBJ1-1; d_gene: -; abundance: -; v_gene: TRBV2; CDR3nt: TGTGCCACCAAAAGGGCACAGGCGGACACTGAAGCTTTCTTT; CDR3aa: CATKRAQADTEAFF
j_gene: TRBJ1-5; d_gene: TRBD1; abundance: -; v_gene: TRBV6-6; CDR3nt: TGTGCCAGCAGTTACAAAGGACAGGGGCTCAATCAGCCCCAGCATTTT; CDR3aa: CASSYKGQGLNQPQHF
j_gene: TRBJ2-7; d_gene: -; abundance: once; v_gene: TRBV4-1; CDR3nt: TGCGCCAGCAGCCAGAAGGGCGGCAATACGGTGGAGCAGTACTTC; CDR3aa: CASSQKGGNTVEQYF
j_gene: TRBJ2-1; d_gene: -; abundance: -; v_gene: TRBV7-8; CDR3nt: TGTGCCAGCACCCGATCCCCGAACAATGAGCAGTTCTTC; CDR3aa: CASTRSPNNEQFF
j_gene: TRBJ2-2; d_gene: -; abundance: -; v_gene: TRBV19; CDR3nt: TGTGCCAGTAGTATAGGGCCAGGGGAGGGCACCGGGGAGCTGTTTTTT; CDR3aa: CASSIGPGEGTGELFF
j_gene: TRBJ1-2; d_gene: -; abundance: few; v_gene: TRBV6-4; CDR3nt: TGTGCCAGCAGCGCGGGTCGGGGGCTGCACTATGGCTACACCTTC; CDR3aa: CASSAGRGLHYGYTF
j_gene: TRBJ1-5; d_gene: TRBD1; abundance: -; v_gene: TRBV7-2; CDR3nt: TGTGCCAGCAGCTGGGGGACAGTCAATCAGCCCCAGCATTTT; CDR3aa: CASSWGTVNQPQHF
j_gene: TRBJ1-1; d_gene: TRBD1; abundance: once; v_gene: TRBV15; CDR3nt: TGTGCCACCAGCAGAGATAGGGGGCAGGCCGGGAACACTGAAGCTTTCTTT; CDR3aa: CATSRDRGQAGNTEAFF
j_gene: TRBJ1-1; d_gene: -; abundance: few; v_gene: TRBV4-1; CDR3nt: TGCGCCAGCAGCCACCCCTTAGGCAGGGCTAAGGGCACTGAAGCTTTCTTT; CDR3aa: CASSHPLGRAKGTEAFF
j_gene: TRBJ1-1; d_gene: -; abundance: -; v_gene: TRBV3-1/TRBV3-2; CDR3nt: TGTGCCAGCAGCCAAGAAGGCGGCACTGAAGCTTTCTTT; CDR3aa: CASSQEGGTEAFF
j_gene: TRBJ2-3; d_gene: -; abundance: -; v_gene: TRBV6-1; CDR3nt: TGTGCCGGCAGTGATCAGGGGACAGATACGCAGTATTTT; CDR3aa: CAGSDQGTDTQYF
j_gene: TRBJ2-2; d_gene: TRBD2; abundance: -; v_gene: TRBV20-1; CDR3nt: TGCAGTGCTAGTAGTTGGAAGCGGGGGCCGAACACCGGGGAGCTGTTTTTT; CDR3aa: CSASSWKRGPNTGELFF
j_gene: TRBJ1-6; d_gene: -; abundance: -; v_gene: TRBV4-3; CDR3nt: TGCGCCAGCAGCCAAGATCAGGGTTCACCCCTCCACTTT; CDR3aa: CASSQDQGSPLHF
j_gene: TRBJ2-1; d_gene: -; abundance: -; v_gene: TRBV28; CDR3nt: TGTGCCAGCAGTGTAATACAGGGATACAATGAGCAGTTCTTC; CDR3aa: CASSVIQGYNEQFF
j_gene: TRBJ1-2; d_gene: TRBD1; abundance: -; v_gene: TRBV28; CDR3nt: TGTGCCAGCAGTTTTTGGGGGACAGGGGGCAATGGCTACACCTTC; CDR3aa: CASSFWGTGGNGYTF
j_gene: TRBJ2-2; d_gene: -; abundance: -; v_gene: TRBV12-5; CDR3nt: TGTGCTAGTGGTTTGTCGGCAGGCCGCGAGACCGGGGAGCTGTTTTTT; CDR3aa: CASGLSAGRETGELFF
j_gene: TRBJ2-7; d_gene: -; abundance: -; v_gene: TRBV30; CDR3nt: TGTGCCTGGAGTCCTGACCGCGAGCAGTACTTC; CDR3aa: CAWSPDREQYF
j_gene: TRBJ2-7; d_gene: -; abundance: once; v_gene: TRBV28; CDR3nt: TGTGCCAGCAGTGACCCTTCCGGGACGTCCTACGAGCAGTACTTC; CDR3aa: CASSDPSGTSYEQYF
j_gene: TRBJ2-7; d_gene: TRBD2; abundance: -; v_gene: TRBV5-1; CDR3nt: TGCGCCAGCAGCCCGGGTGCGGGGGGCCTCCACGAGCAGTACTTC; CDR3aa: CASSPGAGGLHEQYF
j_gene: TRBJ2-4; d_gene: -; abundance: -; v_gene: TRBV6-1; CDR3nt: TGTGCCAGCAGTGAAGCGGGTGGACATCTTTTTGCTATAGCCAAAAACATTCAGTACTTC; CDR3aa: CASSEAGGHLFAIAKNIQYF
j_gene: TRBJ1-1; d_gene: -; abundance: once; v_gene: TRBV28; CDR3nt: TGTGCCAGCAGTTACCCCGGGACAAGCACTGAAGCTTTCTTT; CDR3aa: CASSYPGTSTEAFF
j_gene: TRBJ1-1; d_gene: -; abundance: -; v_gene: TRBV5-1; CDR3nt: TGCGCCAGCAGCTGGGCACTGAACACTGAAGCTTTCTTT; CDR3aa: CASSWALNTEAFF
j_gene: TRBJ1-5; d_gene: TRBD1; abundance: -; v_gene: TRBV28; CDR3nt: TGTGCCAGCACCAAGCCTGGGGTGGGACAGATTAATCAGCCCCAGCATTTT; CDR3aa: CASTKPGVGQINQPQHF
j_gene: TRBJ1-1; d_gene: -; abundance: -; v_gene: TRBV6-5; CDR3nt: TGTGCCAGCACCTCTGACAGTGCTGAAGCTTTCTTT; CDR3aa: CASTSDSAEAFF
j_gene: TRBJ2-1; d_gene: TRBD2; abundance: -; v_gene: TRBV29-1; CDR3nt: TGCAGCGTTGAAGGACTAGCGGGAGAAAATGAGCAGTTCTTC; CDR3aa: CSVEGLAGENEQFF
j_gene: TRBJ1-2; d_gene: -; abundance: -; v_gene: TRBV6-5; CDR3nt: TGTGCCAGCAGTAAAACAGGATCCGCCTATGGCTACACCTTC; CDR3aa: CASSKTGSAYGYTF
j_gene: TRBJ2-7; d_gene: -; abundance: few; v_gene: TRBV7-2; CDR3nt: TGTGCCAGCAGCTTAGGTGAGGTCAGCTCCTACGAGCAGTACTTC; CDR3aa: CASSLGEVSSYEQYF
j_gene: TRBJ2-2; d_gene: -; abundance: -; v_gene: TRBV27; CDR3nt: TGTGCCAGCAGTTTATCGCTAGATTGGGCCGGGGAGCTGTTTTTT; CDR3aa: CASSLSLDWAGELFF
j_gene: TRBJ2-3; d_gene: -; abundance: -; v_gene: TRBV24-1; CDR3nt: TGTGCCACCAGTGATTTGCGGGACACAGATACGCAGTATTTT; CDR3aa: CATSDLRDTDTQYF
j_gene: TRBJ1-4; d_gene: -; abundance: -; v_gene: TRBV29-1; CDR3nt: TGCAGCGTTGGCGGACCGGAGGAAAAACTGTTTTTT; CDR3aa: CSVGGPEEKLFF
j_gene: TRBJ1-2; d_gene: -; abundance: -; v_gene: TRBV28; CDR3nt: TGTGCCAGCAGTTTATCAAGCAACTATGGCTACACCTTC; CDR3aa: CASSLSSNYGYTF
j_gene: TRBJ1-5; d_gene: -; abundance: -; v_gene: TRBV9; CDR3nt: TGTGCCAGCAGCGTAGGGGACAATGGACCCCAGCATTTT; CDR3aa: CASSVGDNGPQHF
j_gene: TRBJ1-3; d_gene: -; abundance: -; v_gene: TRBV29-1; CDR3nt: TGCAGCGAATCCTTCGGGATTATATGTGGAAACACCATATATTTT; CDR3aa: CSESFGIICGNTIYF
j_gene: TRBJ1-5; d_gene: TRBD1; abundance: -; v_gene: TRBV19; CDR3nt: TGTGCCAGTAGTTCCGCAAGGACAGGGGATAGCAATCAGCCCCAGCATTTT; CDR3aa: CASSSARTGDSNQPQHF
j_gene: TRBJ2-7; d_gene: -; abundance: -; v_gene: TRBV29-1; CDR3nt: TGCAGCGTTGATGGCGCAGGCTCCTACGAGCAGTACTTC; CDR3aa: CSVDGAGSYEQYF
j_gene: TRBJ1-4; d_gene: -; abundance: -; v_gene: TRBV5-1; CDR3nt: TGCGCCAGCAGCTTATGGGGGGACCTCTCAACTAATGAAAAACTGTTTTTT; CDR3aa: CASSLWGDLSTNEKLFF